This TCR beta chain was identified in a study of cytomegalovirus exposure and HLA in healthy donors. Findings and limits, study-wide: The study had only CMV serostatus as immune exposure information.

Vbeta (60) and Jbeta (13) primers were used in the PCR. Assay: immunoSEQ multiplex PCR; the TCRdb copy retains only in-frame clones and omits some. This sample has 150,000 to 200,000 clones, with around 78% found just once. Germline CDR1 LNHDA, CDR2 SQIVND (reference sequence). V lost 6 bases and J 2 bases, leaving 18 bases between the germline ends. This CDR3 contains 16 residues. As regards this clone: Antigen specificity is unknown.

The rearrangement joins TRBV19 to TRBJ2-3; possibly TRBD2 for D (6 bases). The clonotype originates from a woman in her forties in good health and CMV-seronegative. Sequencing was done on a sample of PBMCs. CDR3 sequence: CASRDPGSGLTDTQYF. The CDR3 region has the DNA TGTGCCAGTAGGGACCCGGGTAGCGGACTCACAGATACGCAGTATTTT. Complete variable domain (other parts from reference TRBV19 and TRBJ2-3): DGGITQSPKYLFRKEGQNVTLSCEQNLNHDAMYWYRQDPGQGLRLIYYSQIVNDFQKGDIAEGYSVSREKKESFPLTVTSAQKNPTAFYLCASRDPGSGLTDTQYFGPGTRLTVL.